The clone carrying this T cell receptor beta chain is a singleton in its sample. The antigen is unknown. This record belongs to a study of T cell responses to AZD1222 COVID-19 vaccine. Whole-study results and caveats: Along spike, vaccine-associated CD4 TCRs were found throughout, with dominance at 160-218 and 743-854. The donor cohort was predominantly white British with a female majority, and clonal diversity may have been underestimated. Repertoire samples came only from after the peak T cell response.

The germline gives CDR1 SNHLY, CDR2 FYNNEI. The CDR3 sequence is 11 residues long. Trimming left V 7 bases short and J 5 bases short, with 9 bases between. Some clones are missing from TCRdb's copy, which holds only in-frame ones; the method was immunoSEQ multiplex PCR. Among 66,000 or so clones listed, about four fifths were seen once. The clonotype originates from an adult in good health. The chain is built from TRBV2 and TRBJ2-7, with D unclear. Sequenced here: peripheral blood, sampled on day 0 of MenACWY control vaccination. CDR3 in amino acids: CASKVLDEQYF. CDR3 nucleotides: TGTGCCAGCAAGGTTCTAGACGAGCAGTACTTC.